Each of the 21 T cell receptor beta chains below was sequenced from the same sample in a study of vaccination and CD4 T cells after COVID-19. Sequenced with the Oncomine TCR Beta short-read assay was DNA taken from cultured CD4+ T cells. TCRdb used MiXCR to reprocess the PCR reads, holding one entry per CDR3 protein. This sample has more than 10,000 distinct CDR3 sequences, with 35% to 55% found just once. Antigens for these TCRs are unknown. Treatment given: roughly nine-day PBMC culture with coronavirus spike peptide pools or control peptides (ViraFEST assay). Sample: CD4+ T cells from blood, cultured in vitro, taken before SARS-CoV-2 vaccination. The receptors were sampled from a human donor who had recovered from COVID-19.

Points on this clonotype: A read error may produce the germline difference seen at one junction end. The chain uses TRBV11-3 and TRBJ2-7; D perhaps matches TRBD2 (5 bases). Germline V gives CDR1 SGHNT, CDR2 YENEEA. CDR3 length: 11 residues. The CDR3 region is CANSRGIEQYF. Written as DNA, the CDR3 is TGTGCCAACAGCCGAGGGATCGAGCAGTACTTC.

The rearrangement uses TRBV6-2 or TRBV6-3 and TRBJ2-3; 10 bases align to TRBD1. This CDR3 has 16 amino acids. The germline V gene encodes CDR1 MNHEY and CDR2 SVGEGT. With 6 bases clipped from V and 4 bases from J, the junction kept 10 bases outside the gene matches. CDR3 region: CASRTTGGGHPDTQYF. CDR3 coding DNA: TGTGCCAGCAGGACGACAGGGGGCGGACACCCAGATACGCAGTATTTT.

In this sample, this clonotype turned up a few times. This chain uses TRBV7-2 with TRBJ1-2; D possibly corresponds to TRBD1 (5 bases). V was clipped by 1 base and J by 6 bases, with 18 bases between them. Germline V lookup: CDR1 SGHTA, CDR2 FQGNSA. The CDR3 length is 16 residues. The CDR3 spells CASSLDRTGGRDGYTF. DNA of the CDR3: TGTGCCAGCAGCTTAGACAGGACCGGGGGAAGAGATGGCTACACCTTC.

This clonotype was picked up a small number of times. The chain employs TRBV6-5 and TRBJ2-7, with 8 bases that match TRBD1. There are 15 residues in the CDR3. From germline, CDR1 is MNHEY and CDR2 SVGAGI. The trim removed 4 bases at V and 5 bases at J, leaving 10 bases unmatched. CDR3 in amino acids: CASSFPGQGSDEQYF. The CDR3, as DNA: TGTGCCAGCAGTTTTCCTGGACAGGGTAGCGACGAGCAGTACTTC.

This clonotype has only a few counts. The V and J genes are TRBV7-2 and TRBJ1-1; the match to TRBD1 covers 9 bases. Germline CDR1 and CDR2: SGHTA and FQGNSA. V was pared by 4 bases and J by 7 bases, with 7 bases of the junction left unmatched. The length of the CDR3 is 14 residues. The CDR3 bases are TGTGCCAGCAGCTATCCGGGACAGGGTATTGAAGCTTTCTTT. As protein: CASSYPGQGIEAFF.

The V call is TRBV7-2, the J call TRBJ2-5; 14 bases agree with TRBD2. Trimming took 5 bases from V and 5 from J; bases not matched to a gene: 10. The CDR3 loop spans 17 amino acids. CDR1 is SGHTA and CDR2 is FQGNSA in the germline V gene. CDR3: CASSQEGTSGGLETQYF. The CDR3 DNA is TGTGCCAGCAGCCAAGAGGGGACTAGCGGGGGTCTGGAGACCCAGTACTTC.

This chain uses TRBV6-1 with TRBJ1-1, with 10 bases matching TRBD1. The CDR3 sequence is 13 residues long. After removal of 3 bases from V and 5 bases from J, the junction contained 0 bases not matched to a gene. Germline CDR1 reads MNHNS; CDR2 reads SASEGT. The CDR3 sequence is CASSEDRGTEAFF. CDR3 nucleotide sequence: TGTGCCAGCAGTGAGGACAGGGGGACTGAAGCTTTCTTT.

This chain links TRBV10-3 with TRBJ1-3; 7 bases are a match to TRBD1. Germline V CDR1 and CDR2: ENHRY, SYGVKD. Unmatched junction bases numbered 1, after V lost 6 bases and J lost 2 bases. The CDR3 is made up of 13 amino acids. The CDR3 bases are TGTGCCATCAGCGGGACAGCTGGAAACACCATATATTTT. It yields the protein CAISGTAGNTIYF.

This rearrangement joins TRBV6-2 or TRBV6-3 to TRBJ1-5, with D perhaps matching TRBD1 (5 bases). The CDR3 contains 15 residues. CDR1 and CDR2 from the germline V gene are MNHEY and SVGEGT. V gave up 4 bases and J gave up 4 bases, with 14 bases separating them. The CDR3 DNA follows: TGTGCCAGCAGTTTCCAATTGGGGCGGAATCAGCCCCAGCATTTT. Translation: CASSFQLGRNQPQHF.

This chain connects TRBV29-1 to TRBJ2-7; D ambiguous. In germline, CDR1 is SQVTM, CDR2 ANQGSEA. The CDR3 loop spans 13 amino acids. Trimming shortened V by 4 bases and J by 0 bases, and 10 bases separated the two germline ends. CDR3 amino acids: CSVVSVSSYEQYF. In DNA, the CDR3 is TGCAGCGTTGTGTCAGTGAGCTCCTACGAGCAGTACTTC.

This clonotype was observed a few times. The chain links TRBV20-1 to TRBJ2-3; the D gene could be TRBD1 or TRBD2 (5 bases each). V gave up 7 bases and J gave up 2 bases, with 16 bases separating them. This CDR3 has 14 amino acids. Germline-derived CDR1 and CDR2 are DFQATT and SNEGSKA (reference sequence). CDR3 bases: TGCAGTGTCACCGCGAGGGACCACACAGATACGCAGTATTTT. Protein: CSVTARDHTDTQYF.

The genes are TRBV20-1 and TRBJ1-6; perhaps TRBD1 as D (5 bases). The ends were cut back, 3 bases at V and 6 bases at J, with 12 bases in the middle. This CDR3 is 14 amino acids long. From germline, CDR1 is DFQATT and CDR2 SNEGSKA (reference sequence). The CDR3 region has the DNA TGCAGTGCTAGGGCGGACACCTTTAATTCACCCCTCCACTTT. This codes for CSARADTFNSPLHF.

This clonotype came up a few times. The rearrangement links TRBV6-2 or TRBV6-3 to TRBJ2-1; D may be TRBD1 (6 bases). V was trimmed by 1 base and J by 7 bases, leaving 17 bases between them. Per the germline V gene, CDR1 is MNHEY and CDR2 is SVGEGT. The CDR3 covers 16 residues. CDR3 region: CASSYWAGESDNEQFF. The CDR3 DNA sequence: TGTGCCAGCAGTTACTGGGCAGGGGAGTCCGATAATGAGCAGTTCTTC.

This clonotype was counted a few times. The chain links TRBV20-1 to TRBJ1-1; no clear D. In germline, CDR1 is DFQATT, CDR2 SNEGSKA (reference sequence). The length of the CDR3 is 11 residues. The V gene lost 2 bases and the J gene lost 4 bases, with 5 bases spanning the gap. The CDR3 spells CSARIGTEAFF. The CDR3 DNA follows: TGCAGTGCTAGAATAGGCACTGAAGCTTTCTTT.

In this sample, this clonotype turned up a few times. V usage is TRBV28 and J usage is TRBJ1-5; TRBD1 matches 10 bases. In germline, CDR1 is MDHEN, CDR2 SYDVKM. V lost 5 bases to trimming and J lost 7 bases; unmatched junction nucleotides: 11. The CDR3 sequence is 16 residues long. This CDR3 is CASSLMGQGMSQPQHF. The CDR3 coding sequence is TGTGCCAGCAGTCTAATGGGACAGGGGATGAGCCAGCCCCAGCATTTT.

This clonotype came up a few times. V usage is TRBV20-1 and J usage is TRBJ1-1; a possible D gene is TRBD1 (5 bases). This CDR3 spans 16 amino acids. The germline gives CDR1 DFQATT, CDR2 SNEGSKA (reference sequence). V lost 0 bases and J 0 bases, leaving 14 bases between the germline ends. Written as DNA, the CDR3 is TGCAGTGCTAGAGATATCCGGGAGGGGATGAACACTGAAGCTTTCTTT. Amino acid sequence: CSARDIREGMNTEAFF.

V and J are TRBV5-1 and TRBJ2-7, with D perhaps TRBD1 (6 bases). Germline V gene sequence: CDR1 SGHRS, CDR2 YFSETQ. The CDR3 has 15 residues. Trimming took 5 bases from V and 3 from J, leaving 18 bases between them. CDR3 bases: TGCGCCAGCAGAGACCTAGGGGGTTTAGTCTACGAGCAGTACTTC. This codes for CASRDLGGLVYEQYF.

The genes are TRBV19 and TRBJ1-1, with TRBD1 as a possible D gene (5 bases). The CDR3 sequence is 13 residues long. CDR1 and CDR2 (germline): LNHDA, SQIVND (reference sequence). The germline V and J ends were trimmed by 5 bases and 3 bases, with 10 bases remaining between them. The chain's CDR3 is CASSPGPDTEAFF. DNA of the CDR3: TGTGCCAGTAGTCCGGGGCCGGACACTGAAGCTTTCTTT.

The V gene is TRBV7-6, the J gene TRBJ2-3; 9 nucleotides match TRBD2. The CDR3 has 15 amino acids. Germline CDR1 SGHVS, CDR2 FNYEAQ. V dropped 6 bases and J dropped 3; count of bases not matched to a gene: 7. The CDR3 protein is CASSIQRGATDTQYF. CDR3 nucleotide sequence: TGTGCCAGCAGTATACAGCGGGGGGCGACAGATACGCAGTATTTT.

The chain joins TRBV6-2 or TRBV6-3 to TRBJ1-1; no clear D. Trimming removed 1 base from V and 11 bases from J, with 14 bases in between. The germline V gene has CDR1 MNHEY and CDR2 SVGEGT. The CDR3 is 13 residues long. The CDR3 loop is CASSYYGSLAAFF. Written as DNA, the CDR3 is TGTGCCAGCAGTTACTACGGAAGCCTAGCTGCTTTCTTT.

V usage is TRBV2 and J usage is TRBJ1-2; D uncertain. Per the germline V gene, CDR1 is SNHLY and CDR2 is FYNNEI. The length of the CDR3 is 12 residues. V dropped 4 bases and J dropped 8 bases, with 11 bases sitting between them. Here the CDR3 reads CASSVAIGGYTF. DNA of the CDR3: TGTGCCAGCAGTGTGGCGATAGGCGGCTACACCTTC.